This T cell receptor (beta chain) was captured by sequencing in a study of cytomegalovirus exposure and HLA in healthy donors. Study findings and constraints: Among TCR beta chains, those listed as cytomegalovirus-associated numbered about 150.

Concerning this clone: Its antigen remains unknown.

Here immunoSEQ multiplex PCR was the method, and the copy in TCRdb shows in-frame clones only, minus some. The profile shows 95,000 to 150,000 clones, around 94% of them singletons. The CDR3 sequence is 14 residues long. The ends were cut back, 1 base at V and 6 bases at J, with 10 bases in the middle. Germline CDR1 is SGHVS and CDR2 is FNYEAQ. The receptor was isolated from a woman under 30 in good health and CMV-seronegative. This chain connects TRBV7-6 to TRBJ2-1, with D perhaps TRBD2 (5 bases). Input material: PBMCs. Here the CDR3 reads CASSLERVVNEQFF. CDR3 coding DNA: TGTGCCAGCAGCTTAGAGAGGGTTGTCAATGAGCAGTTCTTC.